This T cell receptor (beta chain) was sequenced in a study of breast tumors, draining lymph nodes, adjacent tissues. Axillary draining lymph nodes of breast cancer patients supplied the node samples. This clonotype was seen many times. This CDR3 is built from 15 residues. Trimming took 0 bases from V and 5 from J, leaving 13 bases between them. The germline V gene has CDR1 SGHTA and CDR2 FQGNSA. One entry per CDR3 protein results from TCRdb running MiXCR on the multiplex PCR reads. The table has some 100,000 distinct CDR3 sequences, 21% seen once. This receptor was identified in a female donor with breast cancer. Some clones in this sample may be carry-over from other donors' samples. What was sequenced was axillary lymph node tissue. The chain uses TRBV7-2 and TRBJ2-5; a weak D match, TRBD1 (6 bases). The DNA for the CDR3 is TGTGCCAGCAGCTTAGCCTACAGGGCTGGGGAGACCCAGTACTTC. This sequence encodes CASSLAYRAGETQYF.